This is a list of T cell receptor beta chains from one sample in a study of blood T cell repertoires in COVID-19. Produced via immunoSEQ multiplex PCR; TCRdb's table is partial and in-frame only. This sample has under 100,000 clones; around 83% occur once, and the top ten carry approximately 2.3%. The sample was peripheral blood. These receptors originate from a woman aged 70-85 years with acute or convalescent COVID-19. Each CDR3 is given with its conserved first and last residue. A D gene is named only where the DNA matches it firmly.

length	D	V	J	DNA	CDR3
17	.	TRBV11-2	TRBJ2-5	TGTGCCAGCAGCTTAGGTCTAACGACGGCAGGGAGGGAGACCCAGTACTTC	CASSLGLTTAGRETQYF
14	.	TRBV30	TRBJ2-5	TGTGCCTGGAGCGATCCTCAGGGCCAAGAGACCCAGTACTTC	CAWSDPQGQETQYF
14	TRBD2	TRBV10-3	TRBJ2-7	TGTGCCATCAGTGAATCTAGCGGGGGGAGGGAGCAGTACTTC	CAISESSGGREQYF
15	TRBD1	TRBV7-2	TRBJ1-5	TGTGCCAGCAGCTCCCGGACAGGGGTCAATCAGCCCCAGCATTTT	CASSSRTGVNQPQHF
13	.	TRBV12-3/TRBV12-4	TRBJ2-7	TGTGCCAGCAGCCCCGTGGGGGGCTACGAGCAGTACTTC	CASSPVGGYEQYF
12	TRBD1	TRBV28	TRBJ1-1	TGTGCCACCGGGGAACAGGGGACTGAAGCTTTCTTT	CATGEQGTEAFF
11	TRBD2	TRBV6-5	TRBJ2-7	TGTGCCAGCACGGGGGGGATCGAGCAGTACTTC	CASTGGIEQYF
14	.	TRBV28	TRBJ2-1	TGTGCCAGCAGCCCACCCGGGACACCGAATGAGCAGTTCTTC	CASSPPGTPNEQFF
19	.	TRBV19	TRBJ2-2	TGTGCCAGTGGACAAACGGGCAGCAACCCCAATTCGAACACCGGGGAGCTGTTTTTT	CASGQTGSNPNSNTGELFF
13	TRBD1	TRBV2	TRBJ1-2	TGTGCCAGCAGTGAAGGAGACAGGGTTGGCTACACCTTC	CASSEGDRVGYTF
15	TRBD1	TRBV28	TRBJ2-5	TGTGCCAGCAGTTTCGCACAGGGGTTTGGAGAGACCCAGTACTTC	CASSFAQGFGETQYF
14	.	TRBV19	TRBJ1-1	TGTGCCAGTAGGTGGGGGGTGCGGGGCACTGAAGCTTTCTTT	CASRWGVRGTEAFF
15	.	TRBV11-2	TRBJ1-6	TGTGCCAGCAGCTTATATTTACAGGGCGCTTCACCCCTCCACTTT	CASSLYLQGASPLHF